This T cell receptor beta chain came from a study of shared clonotypes between healthy human individuals. Produced via immunoSEQ multiplex PCR; TCRdb's table is partial and in-frame only. The sample carries about 2.4 million clones, approximately 90% recorded once. Study conclusions and caveats: Generation probabilities were higher for clonotypes shared across all four sorted-subset donors than for unshared ones. Incomplete sequencing of sorted subsets was indicated by rarefaction despite large depth. Around 5.4% of naive CD4 clonotypes were common to a few donors. In this cohort, only blood was sampled, and tissue repertoires likely differ.

Trimming removed 1 base from V and 8 bases from J; junction bases left unmatched: 4. The CDR3 totals 15 residues. CDR1 is LGHNA and CDR2 is YSLEER in the germline V gene. Of note for this clone: The target antigen is unknown.

The sample taken for sequencing was naive CD4+ T cells sorted from blood. The subset here: CD45RA+ positively selected. This TCR was sampled from a man younger than 35 in good health. V and J are TRBV4-3 and TRBJ2-1; TRBD2 matches 11 bases. CDR3 DNA sequence: TGCGCCAGCAGCCAAGGACTAGCGGGAAGGGATGAGCAGTTCTTC. As protein: CASSQGLAGRDEQFF.